This entry lists 14 T cell receptor beta chains sequenced from one sample in a study of CD8 T cells in ankylosing spondylitis. MiXCR, run by TCRdb on the 5' RACE reads, gives a single entry per CDR3 protein. The table has approximately 150,000 distinct CDR3 sequences, 25% to 35% seen once. Material: synovial fluid, either unsorted or a sorted T cell fraction (not recorded which). The receptor set was obtained from a male donor with ankylosing spondylitis.

This clonotype was picked up a small number of times. The V call is TRBV11-2, the J call TRBJ2-7; TRBD2 matches at 11 bases. CDR3 size: 17 residues. V was clipped by 0 bases and J by 4 bases; unmatched bases: 8. Germline lookup yields CDR1 SGHAT and CDR2 FQNNGV. CDR3 in DNA: TGTGCCAGCAGCTTAGATACTAGCGGGAGAAAGAGGTACGAGCAGTACTTC. This translates into CASSLDTSGRKRYEQYF.

This chain links TRBV28 with TRBJ1-1; 7 bases fit TRBD1. Germline loops: CDR1 MDHEN, CDR2 SYDVKM. The CDR3 covers 14 residues. V was clipped by 7 bases and J by 9 bases; unmatched bases: 14. CDR3 sequence reads: CASNSPGQYVQAFF. In nucleotides, the CDR3 is TGTGCCAGCAATTCCCCGGGACAGTACGTTCAAGCTTTCTTT.

In this sample, this clonotype turned up a few times. The rearrangement uses TRBV7-9 and TRBJ1-2, with 10 bases that match TRBD1. The trim removed 3 bases at V and 13 bases at J, leaving 8 bases unmatched. The length of the CDR3 is 13 residues. From germline, CDR1 is SEHNR and CDR2 FQNEAQ (reference sequence). This CDR3 reads CASSLMLDRGSTF. The DNA of the CDR3 is TGTGCCAGCAGCTTGATGTTGGACAGGGGGAGCACCTTC.

This clonotype came up a few times. The rearrangement links TRBV18 to TRBJ2-1; D remains unclear. Germline CDR1 reads KGHSH; CDR2 reads LQKENI. Trimming pared 3 bases from V and 8 bases from J, leaving 11 bases between. This CDR3 has 13 amino acids. The DNA for the CDR3 is TGTGCCAGCTCACCTACCAAAATTCATGAGCAGTTCTTC. The encoded protein is CASSPTKIHEQFF.

The gene calls are TRBV12-3 or TRBV12-4 and TRBJ1-3, with D unclear. The CDR3 length is 13 residues. Trimming removed 4 bases from V and 0 bases from J, with 4 bases in between. Here the CDR3 reads CASSSSSGNTIYF. The CDR3, as DNA: TGTGCCAGCAGTTCAAGCTCTGGAAACACCATATATTTT.

The V gene is TRBV20-1, the J gene TRBJ1-5, with TRBD1 matching 12 bases. CDR3 length: 15 residues. The V segment lost 6 bases and the J segment 6 bases; nucleotides outside the gene matches: 9. CDR1 DFQATT and CDR2 SNEGSKA come from the germline V gene (reference sequence). The CDR3 here is CSAPGGTGGSQPQHF. The CDR3 DNA follows: TGCAGTGCCCCCGGGGGGACAGGGGGCAGTCAGCCCCAGCATTTT.

This clonotype was observed a few times. The chain employs TRBV11-2 and TRBJ1-1, with D perhaps TRBD1 (6 bases). The V end was cut by 1 base, the J end by 10 bases, with 19 bases between. CDR3 size: 15 residues. The germline CDR1 and CDR2 sequences are SGHAT and FQNNGV. The DNA of the CDR3 is TGTGCCAGCAGCTTAGCGGCAGGGGAATACGTAGGAGCTTTCTTT. Translation gives CASSLAAGEYVGAFF.

This clonotype was seen only a few times. The chain has TRBV7-9 and TRBJ2-3; 8 bases line up with TRBD2. The germline gives CDR1 SEHNR, CDR2 FQNEAQ (reference sequence). The CDR3 is made up of 16 amino acids. Germline trimming cut 4 bases from V and 1 base from J; bases unmatched to any gene: 7. As DNA, the CDR3 is TGTGCCAGCAGCTCCACCGGGACTAGGGGCACAGATACGCAGTATTTT. Its protein is CASSSTGTRGTDTQYF.

This chain joins TRBV20-1 and TRBJ1-1; D perhaps matches TRBD1 (6 bases). CDR1 and CDR2 (germline): DFQATT, SNEGSKA (reference sequence). Trimming took 6 bases from V and 2 from J, leaving 16 bases between them. This CDR3 contains 14 residues. DNA of the CDR3: TGCAGTGCGCCGTTATGGGGGGCAAACACTGAAGCTTTCTTT. As protein: CSAPLWGANTEAFF.

The chain couples TRBV11-2 to TRBJ2-5, with 13 bases lining up with TRBD2. The J segment lost 6 bases and the V segment lost 5 bases, leaving 6 bases of the junction unmatched. CDR3 length: 15 residues. The germline gives CDR1 SGHAT, CDR2 FQNNGV. CDR3 region: CASSPRTSGSQTQYF. CDR3 sequence (DNA): TGTGCCAGCAGCCCACGGACTAGCGGGAGTCAGACCCAGTACTTC.

This clonotype has ten or more counts. This sequence joins TRBV5-1 and TRBJ2-5; D may match TRBD1 or TRBD2 (5 bases each). CDR3 length: 15 amino acids. Germline V gene data show CDR1 as SGHRS and CDR2 as YFSETQ. The V gene lost 0 bases and the J gene lost 5 bases, with 14 bases spanning the gap. The CDR3 bases are TGCGCCAGCAGCTTGGAATCAGGGACCTGGGAGACCCAGTACTTC. Its translation: CASSLESGTWETQYF. Filled out from reference TRBV5-1 and TRBJ2-5, the complete variable domain reads KAGVTQTPRYLIKTRGQQVTLSCSPISGHRSVSWYQQTPGQGLQFLFEYFSETQRNKGNFPGRFSGRQFSNSRSEMNVSTLELGDSALYLCASSLESGTWETQYFGPGTRLLVL.

The chain carries TRBV29-1 and TRBJ2-5; D possibly uses TRBD1 or TRBD2 (5 bases each). Germline V gene data show CDR1 as SQVTM and CDR2 as ANQGSEA. Trimming shortened V by 6 bases and J by 3 bases, and 14 bases separated the two germline ends. The length of the CDR3 is 13 residues. The CDR3 DNA follows: TGCAGCGTCTCCGCCGGGACGAAAGAGACCCAGTACTTC. Translation: CSVSAGTKETQYF.

This clonotype appeared a few times. This chain links TRBV20-1 with TRBJ2-7; 9 positions agree with TRBD1. J lost 2 bases, V lost 6 bases, and 5 bases had no gene match. The CDR3 spans 13 residues. The germline V gene encodes CDR1 DFQATT and CDR2 SNEGSKA (reference sequence). The CDR3 sequence: CSAPTGGTYEQYF. DNA of the CDR3: TGCAGTGCCCCGACAGGGGGGACCTACGAGCAGTACTTC.

The V gene is TRBV4-1, the J gene TRBJ2-3; a weak D match, TRBD2 (6 bases). Trimming cost V 5 bases and J 1 base, with 16 bases left between them. CDR1 is MGHRA and CDR2 is YSYEKL in the germline V gene. The CDR3 runs 16 residues. The CDR3 bases are TGCGCCAGCAGCAACCGGGAGAAGGGTGGCACAGATACGCAGTATTTT. This encodes CASSNREKGGTDTQYF.